Below, 25 T cell receptor beta chains from the same sample are listed, as sequenced in a study of blood T cells in healthy people across ages. With a J-beta primer mix and a sample-barcoded 5' primer, a second PCR ran about 7 to 11 cycles. TCRdb redid the calling of the 5' RACE reads with MiXCR, one entry per CDR3 protein. Of about 720,000 distinct CDR3 sequences detected, approximately 21% appear once; the ten largest clones hold roughly a fifth. Input material: blood. The receptors stem from a man aged 65 to 85 in good health.

As to this clonotype: A much larger clone is a single base away; this may be a read error. The V call is TRBV3-1, the J call TRBJ2-7; D unresolved. The CDR3 loop spans 13 amino acids. Germline V CDR1 and CDR2: LGHDT, YNNKEL (reference sequence). With 1 base removed from V and 0 bases from J, the gap between germline ends came to 4 bases. The CDR3: CASSQVRSYEQYF. In nucleotides, the CDR3 is TGTGCCAGCAGCCAAGTTCGCTCCTACGAGCAGTACTTC.

This clonotype has just a few counts. The V call is TRBV28, the J call TRBJ2-5; 15 bases are shared with TRBD2. V shed 6 bases, J shed 5 bases, and the junction held 10 bases outside the gene matches. This CDR3 has 17 amino acids. Germline V gene lookup returns CDR1 MDHEN and CDR2 SYDVKM. The CDR3 spells CASSAPTGLAGGETQYF. CDR3 DNA sequence: TGTGCCAGCAGCGCCCCAACGGGACTAGCGGGGGGTGAGACCCAGTACTTC.

Comment on this clonotype: Relative to the germline gene, one junction end is altered; a read error may explain this. The CDR3 loop is CVSSQTGLNTEAFF. For the CDR3, the DNA is TGTGTCAGCAGCCAGACAGGGTTGAACACTGAAGCTTTCTTT. The genes are TRBV6-4 and TRBJ1-1; 7 bases line up with TRBD1. The germline V gene has CDR1 MRHNA and CDR2 SNTAGT. The CDR3 runs to 14 residues.

The genes are TRBV28 and TRBJ1-1, with a tentative D call TRBD1 (6 bases). Per germline, CDR1 MDHEN and CDR2 SYDVKM. CDR3 length equals 13 residues. Trimming removed 4 bases from V and 11 bases from J, with 17 bases in between. CDR3 DNA: TGTGCCAGCAGTTACGCCGCAACAGGGTACGCTTTCTTT. Encoded protein: CASSYAATGYAFF.

This clonotype came up a few times. This sequence joins TRBV9 and TRBJ2-3, with D unresolved. Germline CDR1 is SGDLS and CDR2 is YYNGEE. The CDR3 length is 13 residues. Trimming took off 3 bases at V and 0 bases at J, with 5 bases between the two ends. CDR3: CASSASSTDTQYF. DNA for the CDR3: TGTGCCAGCAGCGCCTCTAGCACAGATACGCAGTATTTT.

This clonotype was seen ten or more times. The CDR3 reads CATSAGTSGRELSNNEQFF. The CDR3 region has the DNA TGTGCCACCAGTGCTGGGACTAGCGGGAGGGAACTATCGAACAATGAGCAGTTCTTC. The chain links TRBV24-1 to TRBJ2-1; TRBD2 agrees at 16 bases. From germline, CDR1 is KGHDR and CDR2 SFDVKD. Trimming cost V 5 bases and J 5 bases; bases outside gene matches: 11. The CDR3 has 19 residues.

This rearrangement joins TRBV12-3 or TRBV12-4 to TRBJ2-7, with TRBD2 identical over 9 bases. CDR3 size: 13 residues. V lost 3 bases and J lost 5; bases outside the gene matches: 2. The CDR3 sequence: CASSLSGRHEQYV. CDR3 bases: TGTGCCAGCAGTTTGAGCGGGAGGCACGAGCAGTACGTC.

This clonotype was recorded a few times. A read error may be the cause here, since a much bigger clone is one base away. The gene calls are TRBV5-1 and TRBJ2-1, with D uncertain. The J call may be in error: the DNA end matches TRBJ2-7 better. There are 14 residues in the CDR3. The V gene's germline CDR1 is SGHRS and CDR2 YFSETQ. CDR3 residues: CASSLQTGSYGQYF. The DNA for the CDR3 is TGCGCCAGCAGCTTACAAACCGGGTCCTACGGGCAGTACTTC.

The chain uses TRBV7-2 and TRBJ1-5; the match to TRBD1 covers 7 bases. This CDR3 has 16 residues. V shed 5 bases, J shed 4 bases, and the junction held 11 bases outside the gene matches. Germline CDR1 is SGHTA and CDR2 is FQGNSA. CDR3 bases: TGTGCCAGCAGCCTCCGGGGAGGGGGCGTTAATCAGCCCCAGCATTTT. It specifies CASSLRGGGVNQPQHF.

The V and J genes are TRBV5-1 and TRBJ2-2, with no clear D. This CDR3 comprises 14 residues. With 5 bases removed from V and 2 bases from J, the gap between germline ends came to 10 bases. The germline gives CDR1 SGHRS, CDR2 YFSETQ. Here the CDR3 DNA reads TGCGCCAGCAGTATAGGGCTAAACACCGGGGAGCTGTTTTTT. It translates to CASSIGLNTGELFF.

In this sample, this clonotype turned up many times. The rearrangement joins TRBV12-3 or TRBV12-4 to TRBJ1-3; D unresolved. V dropped 6 bases and J dropped 0 bases, with 9 bases sitting between them. This CDR3 contains 14 residues. For the CDR3, the DNA is TGTGCCAGCAGCCCCGGATTCTCTGGAAACACCATATATTTT. This translates into CASSPGFSGNTIYF.

The V call is TRBV6-5, the J call TRBJ1-2; 8 nucleotides align to TRBD1. The CDR3 is 15 amino acids. The V gene's germline CDR1 is MNHEY and CDR2 SVGAGI. Trimming cost V 0 bases and J 5 bases; bases outside gene matches: 5. The CDR3 DNA reads TGTGCCAGCAGTTACTCGCCAGGGGGCGGGTATGGCTACACCTTC. The encoded protein is CASSYSPGGGYGYTF.

This clonotype was seen only a few times. This sequence joins TRBV5-1 and TRBJ2-3; TRBD1 might be the D (6 bases). The V end was cut by 5 bases, the J end by 1 base, with 14 bases between. In germline, CDR1 is SGHRS, CDR2 YFSETQ. This CDR3 comprises 15 residues. CDR3 DNA sequence: TGCGCCAGCAGGGGAGAGGGGGTCCGCACAGATACGCAGTATTTT. It is translated as CASRGEGVRTDTQYF. The full variable domain, with the rest looked up from reference TRBV5-1 and TRBJ2-3, is KAGVTQTPRYLIKTRGQQVTLSCSPISGHRSVSWYQQTPGQGLQFLFEYFSETQRNKGNFPGRFSGRQFSNSRSEMNVSTLELGDSALYLCASRGEGVRTDTQYFGPGTRLTVL.

This clonotype was counted a few times. This rearrangement joins TRBV20-1 to TRBJ2-1; tentative D call: TRBD2 (6 bases). The CDR3 is 12 residues long. Trimming shortened V by 6 bases and J by 7 bases, and 13 bases separated the two germline ends. Germline V gene data show CDR1 as DFQATT and CDR2 as SNEGSKA (reference sequence). The CDR3 protein is CSAAGHPNEQFF. CDR3 bases: TGCAGTGCCGCGGGGCATCCTAATGAGCAGTTCTTC.

This clonotype has a handful of counts. This rearrangement joins TRBV7-3 to TRBJ2-3; 8 nucleotides match TRBD2. Trimming cost V 7 bases and J 0 bases; bases outside gene matches: 6. This CDR3 region has 15 residues. Germline V lookup: CDR1 SGHTA, CDR2 FQGTGA. The CDR3 is CASTIAGLSTDTQYF. Written as DNA, the CDR3 is TGTGCCAGCACTATAGCGGGGTTAAGCACAGATACGCAGTATTTT.

Here the CDR3 DNA reads TGCAGTGCTAGAACCGGGAACACTAATGAAAAACTGTTTTTT. Its protein product is CSARTGNTNEKLFF. The J gene is TRBJ1-4, the V gene TRBV20-1; D uncertain. V shed 2 bases and J shed 2 bases, with 9 bases lying between them. The CDR3 has 14 residues. CDR1 and CDR2 from the germline V gene are DFQATT and SNEGSKA (reference sequence).

This clonotype has only a few counts. The CDR3 DNA follows: TGCAGCGTAGGGTGGGGTTCCTACGAGCAGTACTTC. This translates into CSVGWGSYEQYF. This rearrangement joins TRBV29-1 to TRBJ2-5; unclear D gene. The J call is uncertain, as TRBJ2-7 better fits the DNA end. The CDR3 has 12 amino acids. The germline gives CDR1 SQVTM, CDR2 ANQGSEA.

V usage is TRBV3-1 and J usage is TRBJ2-7; TRBD1 is a possible D gene (7 bases). The J call may be faulty, since TRBJ2-1 better matches the DNA end. The CDR3 runs 15 residues. Germline-derived CDR1 and CDR2 are LGHDT and YNNKEL (reference sequence). CDR3 sequence (DNA): TGTGCCAGCAGCCCGGGGGTAGGTAGGGGGCATGAGCAGTTCTTC. Protein product: CASSPGVGRGHEQFF.

This clonotype appeared a few times. The chain recombines TRBV7-2 with TRBJ2-1; D uncertain. This CDR3 has 16 residues. With 3 bases removed from V and 0 bases from J, the gap between germline ends came to 12 bases. The germline CDR1 and CDR2 sequences are SGHTA and FQGNSA. The CDR3 region is CASSFSGSSSYNEQFF. DNA of the CDR3: TGTGCCAGCAGCTTTTCGGGCTCGAGCTCCTACAATGAGCAGTTCTTC.

The gene calls are TRBV12-3 or TRBV12-4 and TRBJ2-1; D is possibly TRBD2 (6 bases). Trimming shortened V by 6 bases and J by 6 bases, and 15 bases separated the two germline ends. CDR3 length equals 14 residues. CDR3 DNA sequence: TGTGCCAGCAGCCCGGGACTTAGTTCCAATGAGCAGTTCTTC. Translation gives CASSPGLSSNEQFF.

V and J are TRBV7-2 and TRBJ1-2; 7 bases align to TRBD1. This CDR3 contains 14 residues. V lost 5 bases, J lost 8 bases, and 11 bases stayed unmatched. CDR1 is SGHTA, CDR2 FQGNSA, per germline. The CDR3 coding sequence is TGTGCCAGCAGCCCAGGCCCGGGACAGAGAGGCTACACCTTC. Protein product: CASSPGPGQRGYTF.

This rearrangement joins TRBV25-1 to TRBJ1-2; 8 bases are shared with TRBD1. Per germline, CDR1 MGHDK and CDR2 SYGVNS. Trimming removed 4 bases from V and 7 bases from J; junction bases left unmatched: 5. The CDR3 sequence is 13 residues long. CDR3 region: CASSAGTGRGYTF. CDR3 nucleotide sequence: TGTGCCAGCAGTGCCGGGACAGGCCGTGGCTACACCTTC.

The chain joins TRBV5-1 to TRBJ2-7; 11 bases line up with TRBD2. The J call is uncertain, as TRBJ2-1 better fits the DNA end. CDR3 length equals 16 residues. Germline V CDR1 and CDR2: SGHRS, YFSETQ. CDR3 residues: CASSFGPGLAANEQFF. As DNA, the CDR3 is TGCGCCAGCAGCTTTGGCCCGGGACTAGCGGCCAATGAGCAGTTCTTC.

DNA of the CDR3: TGTGCCACCAGCAGAGACCTTGGGACTGAAGCTTTCTTT. Translation: CATSRDLGTEAFF. The chain recombines TRBV15 with TRBJ1-1; D is unresolved. Germline CDR1 LNHNV, CDR2 YYDKDF (reference sequence). This CDR3 is 13 amino acids long. V lost 0 bases, J lost 5 bases, and 7 bases lay in between. The variable domain in full, with the rest retrieved from reference TRBV15 and TRBJ1-1, is DAMVIQNPRYQVTQFGKPVTLSCSQTLNHNVMYWYQQKSSQAPKLLFHYYDKDFNNEADTPDNFQSRRPNTSFCFLDIRSPGLGDTAMYLCATSRDLGTEAFFGQGTRLTVV.

This clonotype was counted a few times. This chain joins TRBV6-2 or TRBV6-3 and TRBJ2-5, with D perhaps TRBD2 (6 bases). V was trimmed by 2 bases and J by 4 bases, leaving 17 bases between them. Germline V lookup: CDR1 MNHEY, CDR2 SVGEGT. The CDR3 loop spans 16 amino acids. CDR3 sequence reads: CASSYGTGSGGETQYF. CDR3 DNA: TGTGCCAGCAGTTACGGGACCGGGAGTGGAGGAGAGACCCAGTACTTC.